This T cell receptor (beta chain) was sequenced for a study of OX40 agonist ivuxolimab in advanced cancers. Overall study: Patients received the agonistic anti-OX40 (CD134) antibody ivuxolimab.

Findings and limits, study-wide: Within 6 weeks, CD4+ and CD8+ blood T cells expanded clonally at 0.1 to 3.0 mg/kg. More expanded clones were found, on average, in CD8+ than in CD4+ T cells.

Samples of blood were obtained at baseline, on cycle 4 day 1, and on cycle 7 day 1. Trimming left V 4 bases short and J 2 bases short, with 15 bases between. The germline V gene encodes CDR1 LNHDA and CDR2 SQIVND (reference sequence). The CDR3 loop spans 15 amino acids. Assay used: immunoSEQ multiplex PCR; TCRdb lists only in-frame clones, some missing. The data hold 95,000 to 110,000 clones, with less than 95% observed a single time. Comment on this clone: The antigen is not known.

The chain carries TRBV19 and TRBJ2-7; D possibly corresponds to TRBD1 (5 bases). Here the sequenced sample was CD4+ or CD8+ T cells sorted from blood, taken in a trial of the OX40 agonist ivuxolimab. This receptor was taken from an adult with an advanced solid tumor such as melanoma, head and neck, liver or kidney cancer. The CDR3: CASSTDSTLPYEQYF. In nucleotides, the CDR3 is TGTGCCAGTAGTACCGACAGTACCCTTCCCTACGAGCAGTACTTC. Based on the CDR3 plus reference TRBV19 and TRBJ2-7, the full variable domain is DGGITQSPKYLFRKEGQNVTLSCEQNLNHDAMYWYRQDPGQGLRLIYYSQIVNDFQKGDIAEGYSVSREKKESFPLTVTSAQKNPTAFYLCASSTDSTLPYEQYFGPGTRLTVT.